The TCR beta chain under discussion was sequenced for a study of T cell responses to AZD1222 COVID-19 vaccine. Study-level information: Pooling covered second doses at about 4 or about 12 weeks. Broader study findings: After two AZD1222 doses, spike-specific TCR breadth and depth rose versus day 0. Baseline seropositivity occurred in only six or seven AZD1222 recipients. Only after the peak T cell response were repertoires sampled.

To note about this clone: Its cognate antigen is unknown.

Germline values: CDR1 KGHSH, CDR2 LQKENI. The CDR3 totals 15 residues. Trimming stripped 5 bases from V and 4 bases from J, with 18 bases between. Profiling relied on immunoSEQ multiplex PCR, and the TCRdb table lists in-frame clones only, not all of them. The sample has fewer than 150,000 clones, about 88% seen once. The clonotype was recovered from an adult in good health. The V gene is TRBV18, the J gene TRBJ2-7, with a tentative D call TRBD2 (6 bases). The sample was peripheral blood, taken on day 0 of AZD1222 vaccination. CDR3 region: CASSARDPRGYEQYF. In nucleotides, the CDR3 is TGTGCCAGCTCAGCCCGGGACCCTCGGGGGTACGAGCAGTACTTC.